Sequencing of this TCR beta chain was carried out in a study of T cells after yellow fever vaccination. Study as a whole: SMART-Seq v4 Ultra Low Input prepared libraries from low-cell fractions. Notes on the study in general: CD4 and CD8 compartments shared a small share of clonotypes. Peak timing came faster in the weaker secondary response, day 5 versus 15. Primary-vaccination clones mostly resurfaced post-booster (96% CD4, around 88% CD8).

This clonotype was observed a few times. Its antigen is unknown. TCRdb reprocessed the 5' RACE reads via MiXCR and lists one record per CDR3 protein. The repertoire holds a few hundred thousand distinct CDR3 sequences, with about 5.2% as singletons. Germline V gene sequence: CDR1 SGHKS, CDR2 YYEKEE (reference sequence). The CDR3 has 14 residues. V was trimmed by 4 bases and J by 5 bases, leaving 15 bases between them. This receptor was obtained from a man younger than 35 who received the YFV17D yellow fever vaccine. The starting material was CD4+ T cells sorted from PBMCs, obtained on the day of the yellow fever booster vaccination. The chain couples TRBV5-5 to TRBJ1-2; a possible D gene is TRBD1 (5 bases). CDR3 region: CASSQLMGLYGYTF. CDR3 DNA sequence: TGTGCCAGCAGCCAACTCATGGGACTTTATGGCTACACCTTC.